This T cell receptor (beta chain) was captured in a study of beta chain features in type 1 diabetes. Study-level findings and limits: In comparison with healthy donors, patients had naive, central memory and Treg TCRB repertoires that appeared more similar. Among patients with Type 1 diabetes, TCRB CDR3s were moderately but significantly shorter in every one of the four CD4+ subsets.

The isolated RNA, all of it, was reverse transcribed, so expressed TCRB transcripts were what got sequenced. TCRdb's table, derived via immunoSEQ multiplex PCR, lists solely in-frame clones and lacks some. The table records 100,000 to 150,000 clones, 9% of them present only once. Of note for this clone: What it binds is unknown.

This CDR3 comprises 13 residues. The V and J ends lost 3 bases and 3 bases respectively, with 6 bases between them. Germline CDR1 is SNHLY and CDR2 is FYNNEI. It was one heparinised blood draw, averaging around 120 mL, that each donor gave. CD4+ naive, central memory, regulatory and stem cell-like memory cells were sorted via CD45RO/CCR7/CD25/CD127/CD95/CD27. This chain links TRBV2 with TRBJ1-5; D possibly corresponds to TRBD1 (5 bases). The clonotype originates from a man aged 30-40 years with type 1 diabetes. The source material was central memory CD4+ T cells from blood. CDR3 nucleotide sequence: TGTGCCAGCAGTGAGACAGACAATCAGCCCCAGCATTTT. This translates into CASSETDNQPQHF.